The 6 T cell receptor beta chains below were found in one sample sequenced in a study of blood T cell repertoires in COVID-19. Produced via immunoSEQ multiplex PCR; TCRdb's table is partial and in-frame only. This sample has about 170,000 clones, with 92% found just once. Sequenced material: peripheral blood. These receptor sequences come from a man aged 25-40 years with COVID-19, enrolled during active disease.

CDR3: CASSSRQGSSGNTIYF. The DNA of the CDR3 is TGTGCCAGCAGCTCCCGACAGGGATCCTCTGGAAACACCATATATTTT. The chain combines TRBV7-9 with TRBJ1-3, with TRBD1 matching over 7 bases. CDR1 is SEHNR, CDR2 FQNEAQ, per germline (reference sequence). V lost 4 bases and J lost 0; bases outside the gene matches: 6. This CDR3 is built from 16 residues.

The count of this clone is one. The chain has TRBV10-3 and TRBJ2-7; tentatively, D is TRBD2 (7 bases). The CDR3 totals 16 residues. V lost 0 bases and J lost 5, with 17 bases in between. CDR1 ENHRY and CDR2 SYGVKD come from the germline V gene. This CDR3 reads CAISESGGTRRHEQYF. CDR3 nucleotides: TGTGCCATCAGTGAGTCGGGGGGGACACGGAGGCACGAGCAGTACTTC.

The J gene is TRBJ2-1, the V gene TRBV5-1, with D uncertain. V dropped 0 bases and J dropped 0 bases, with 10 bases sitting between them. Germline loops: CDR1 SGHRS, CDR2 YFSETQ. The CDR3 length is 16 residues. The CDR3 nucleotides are TGCGCCAGCAGCTTGGCCCGTGGCAGCTCCTACAATGAGCAGTTCTTC. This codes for CASSLARGSSYNEQFF.

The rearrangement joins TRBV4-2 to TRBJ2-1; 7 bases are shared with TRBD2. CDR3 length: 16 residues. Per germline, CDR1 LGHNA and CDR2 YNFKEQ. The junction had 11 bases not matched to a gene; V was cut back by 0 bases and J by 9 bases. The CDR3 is CASSQELAIKTSEQFF. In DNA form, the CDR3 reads TGTGCCAGCAGCCAAGAACTAGCGATAAAAACTAGTGAGCAGTTCTTC.

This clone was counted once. CDR3 nucleotide sequence: TGTGCCAGTAAACGGACTAGCGGGCCGAACACCGGGGAGCTGTTTTTT. Translated: CASKRTSGPNTGELFF. The chain employs TRBV7-2 and TRBJ2-2; 11 bases are shared with TRBD2. This CDR3 spans 16 amino acids. Germline CDR1 reads SGHTA; CDR2 reads FQGNSA. The J segment lost 0 bases and the V segment lost 9 bases, leaving 6 bases of the junction unmatched.

CDR3 sequence (DNA): TGTGCCAGCAGTTCTGGTAGCGGGGGGCACCAAGAGACCCAGTACTTC. It encodes CASSSGSGGHQETQYF. The V gene is TRBV2, the J gene TRBJ2-5; TRBD2 aligns across 10 bases. J was trimmed by 0 bases and V by 5 bases; bases with no gene match: 6. Per germline, CDR1 SNHLY and CDR2 FYNNEI. This CDR3 comprises 16 residues.